The next 20 T cell receptor beta chains were all read from a single sample in a study of long-term antiretroviral therapy in people with HIV. The assay, immunoSEQ v3.0, was run at survey level. Here immunoSEQ multiplex PCR was the method, and the copy in TCRdb shows in-frame clones only, minus some. There are about 41,000 clones in the sample; less than 95% occur only once, and 2% to 2.5% lies in the top ten. Sequencing used unsorted PBMCs, obtained about 9 years after starting antiretroviral therapy. Source of these receptors: a man aged 25-40 years with HIV.

This chain links TRBV5-1 with TRBJ1-1, with D maybe TRBD1 (5 bases). The V gene lost 0 bases and the J gene lost 0 bases, with 6 bases spanning the gap. Germline CDR1 is SGHRS and CDR2 is YFSETQ. The CDR3 is 14 residues long. CDR3 coding DNA: TGCGCCAGCAGCTTGGGACAGATGAACACTGAAGCTTTCTTT. Encoded protein: CASSLGQMNTEAFF.

The gene calls are TRBV28 and TRBJ1-1; D is unclear. V was shortened by 7 bases and J by 1 base, with 13 bases between the two germline ends. This CDR3 is built from 14 residues. Germline V lookup: CDR1 MDHEN, CDR2 SYDVKM. The CDR3 coding sequence is TGTGCCAGCAAAGTGGATCCCTCGAACACTGAAGCTTTCTTT. This translates into CASKVDPSNTEAFF.

The V and J genes are TRBV19 and TRBJ1-1; D perhaps matches TRBD1 (6 bases). This CDR3 has 13 amino acids. Germline loops: CDR1 LNHDA, CDR2 SQIVND (reference sequence). V was clipped by 6 bases and J by 6 bases, with 14 bases between them. In DNA, the CDR3 is TGTGCCAGTAGGACGACAGGACTTGCTGAAGCTTTCTTT. Translated: CASRTTGLAEAFF.

This sequence joins TRBV5-4 and TRBJ2-1, with TRBD1 matching over 7 bases. J gave up 9 bases and V 2 bases, and 8 bases lay outside the gene matches. CDR3 length: 14 amino acids. Looked up from germline, CDR1 is SGHNT and CDR2 is YYREEE (reference sequence). The CDR3 here is CASSFVEGAVEQFF. CDR3 DNA sequence: TGTGCCAGCAGCTTTGTAGAGGGGGCGGTTGAGCAGTTCTTC.

The rearrangement uses TRBV18 and TRBJ1-3, with a weak D call TRBD1 (6 bases). In germline, CDR1 is KGHSH, CDR2 LQKENI. The CDR3 is made up of 15 amino acids. With 1 base removed from V and 9 bases from J, the gap between germline ends came to 16 bases. The CDR3 reads CASSPRTGAEATIYF. DNA for the CDR3: TGTGCCAGCTCACCACGAACGGGGGCGGAGGCCACCATATATTTT.

This rearrangement joins TRBV13 to TRBJ1-1; 8 nucleotides line up with TRBD1. The CDR3 runs to 14 residues. The V gene's germline CDR1 is PRHDT and CDR2 FYEKMQ (reference sequence). Losses at the gene ends were 5 bases for V and 4 bases for J; bases not matched to a gene: 6. The CDR3 nucleotides read TGTGCCAGCAGCCCCCGGACAGGGTTCACTGAAGCTTTCTTT. Its translation: CASSPRTGFTEAFF.

The V and J genes are TRBV30 and TRBJ1-1; no clear D gene. The CDR3 is made up of 14 amino acids. Germline V CDR1 and CDR2: GTSNPN, SVGIG (reference sequence). Trimming shortened V by 4 bases and J by 4 bases, and 16 bases separated the two germline ends. In DNA form, the CDR3 reads TGTGCCTGGATGAACGGTAATTGGGGCACTGAAGCTTTCTTT. Its translation: CAWMNGNWGTEAFF.

V usage is TRBV5-1 and J usage is TRBJ2-3; TRBD1 matches at 7 bases. The CDR3 extends over 14 amino acids. Germline trimming cut 2 bases from V and 1 base from J; bases unmatched to any gene: 1. Germline CDR1 and CDR2: SGHRS and YFSETQ. CDR3 region: CASSFTGGTDTQYF. In DNA, the CDR3 is TGCGCCAGCAGCTTCACAGGGGGCACAGATACGCAGTATTTT.

Only one count was recorded for this clone. The V call is TRBV6-1, the J call TRBJ2-1; 11 nucleotides line up with TRBD2. Trimming at V came to 4 bases and at J to 8 bases, leaving 13 bases not matched to a gene. The CDR3 consists of 17 residues. Germline values: CDR1 MNHNS, CDR2 SASEGT. CDR3: CASSGTTSGDWGDEQFF. As DNA, the CDR3 is TGTGCCAGCAGTGGCACGACTAGCGGGGACTGGGGGGATGAGCAGTTCTTC.

A single count supports this clone. The V call is TRBV5-1, the J call TRBJ2-3; TRBD1 agrees at 7 bases. Germline V gene lookup returns CDR1 SGHRS and CDR2 YFSETQ. The CDR3 loop spans 14 amino acids. V was clipped by 1 base and J by 6 bases; unmatched bases: 5. The CDR3 nucleotides read TGCGCCAGCAGCTTGTCAGGACAGGAGGATACGCAGTATTTT. It encodes CASSLSGQEDTQYF.

This clone appeared a single time. The chain uses TRBV15 and TRBJ1-1; D ambiguous. Trimming took off 4 bases at V and 3 bases at J, with 9 bases between the two ends. The CDR3 contains 13 residues. Germline-derived CDR1 and CDR2 are LNHNV and YYDKDF (reference sequence). CDR3 in amino acids: CATSKLVDTEAFF. The CDR3 DNA is TGTGCCACCAGCAAATTAGTAGACACTGAAGCTTTCTTT.

Written as DNA, the CDR3 is TGCGCCAGCAGCTTGGAGGGGGGGAACACCGGGGAGCTGTTTTTT. This sequence encodes CASSLEGGNTGELFF. The gene calls are TRBV5-1 and TRBJ2-2, with D perhaps assigned TRBD1 or TRBD2 (6 bases each). V lost 0 bases to trimming and J lost 1 base, with 7 bases between them. Germline V CDR1 and CDR2: SGHRS, YFSETQ. The CDR3 has 15 amino acids.

J is TRBJ2-6 and V is TRBV27; the D is unclear. CDR1 MNHEY and CDR2 SMNVEV come from the germline V gene (reference sequence). V was pared by 4 bases and J by 1 base, with 8 bases between. The CDR3 extends over 15 amino acids. The CDR3 here is CASSSTRSGANVLTF. The CDR3 DNA is TGTGCCAGCAGTTCCACACGTTCTGGGGCCAACGTCCTGACTTTC.

The gene calls are TRBV6-1 and TRBJ1-2, with 7 nucleotides matching TRBD1. The length of the CDR3 is 14 residues. With 7 bases clipped from V and 4 bases from J, the junction kept 9 bases outside the gene matches. Germline loops: CDR1 MNHNS, CDR2 SASEGT. As DNA, the CDR3 is TGTGCCAGCACGACAGGGCCCGGGCCCTATGGCTACACCTTC. Its protein is CASTTGPGPYGYTF.

This sequence joins TRBV2 and TRBJ1-5; TRBD1 agrees at 8 bases. Per germline, CDR1 SNHLY and CDR2 FYNNEI. The CDR3 consists of 14 residues. After removal of 5 bases from V and 7 bases from J, the junction contained 7 bases not matched to a gene. DNA for the CDR3: TGTGCCAGCAGTAACGGACAGGGCGGCCAGCCCCAGCATTTT. It encodes CASSNGQGGQPQHF.

V and J are TRBV6-8 and TRBJ1-4; D ambiguous. Per germline, CDR1 MNHGY and CDR2 SAAAGT. The CDR3 length is 15 residues. Trimming stripped 9 bases from V and 0 bases from J, with 14 bases between. The CDR3 DNA reads TGTGCCAGGGGTGGTGTGCTCACAACTAATGAAAAACTGTTTTTT. This sequence encodes CARGGVLTTNEKLFF.

This clone is a singleton in its sample. The V and J genes are TRBV11-3 and TRBJ2-7; D call uncertain. CDR1 SGHNT and CDR2 YENEEA come from the germline V gene. V lost 1 base to trimming and J lost 0 bases, with 7 bases between them. The CDR3 has 14 amino acids. The CDR3 DNA is TGTGCCAGCAGCTTAGGATTGAGCTCCTACGAGCAGTACTTC. Encoded protein: CASSLGLSSYEQYF.

The chain has TRBV5-6 and TRBJ2-2; D possibly corresponds to TRBD1 (5 bases). The CDR3 is made up of 13 amino acids. V was shortened by 4 bases and J by 6 bases, with 10 bases between the two germline ends. CDR1 is SGHDT, CDR2 YYEEEE, per germline. The CDR3 sequence is CASSRTSAGELFF. The CDR3 DNA reads as TGTGCCAGCAGCAGGACAAGTGCCGGGGAGCTGTTTTTT.

The V call is TRBV28, the J call TRBJ1-2, with D unclear. The CDR3 is 13 residues long. Per germline, CDR1 MDHEN and CDR2 SYDVKM. V lost 7 bases and J 2 bases, leaving 11 bases between the germline ends. This CDR3 reads CASTPGMNYGYTF. The CDR3 DNA follows: TGTGCCAGCACCCCCGGCATGAACTATGGCTACACCTTC.

The chain joins TRBV4-1 to TRBJ1-2; 10 bases line up with TRBD1. The germline CDR1 and CDR2 sequences are MGHRA and YSYEKL. With 6 bases clipped from V and 2 bases from J, the junction kept 9 bases outside the gene matches. The CDR3 spans 16 residues. CDR3 DNA sequence: TGCGCCAGCAGTACCGACAGGGGGCCCGTCAACTATGGCTACACCTTC. Protein sequence: CASSTDRGPVNYGYTF.